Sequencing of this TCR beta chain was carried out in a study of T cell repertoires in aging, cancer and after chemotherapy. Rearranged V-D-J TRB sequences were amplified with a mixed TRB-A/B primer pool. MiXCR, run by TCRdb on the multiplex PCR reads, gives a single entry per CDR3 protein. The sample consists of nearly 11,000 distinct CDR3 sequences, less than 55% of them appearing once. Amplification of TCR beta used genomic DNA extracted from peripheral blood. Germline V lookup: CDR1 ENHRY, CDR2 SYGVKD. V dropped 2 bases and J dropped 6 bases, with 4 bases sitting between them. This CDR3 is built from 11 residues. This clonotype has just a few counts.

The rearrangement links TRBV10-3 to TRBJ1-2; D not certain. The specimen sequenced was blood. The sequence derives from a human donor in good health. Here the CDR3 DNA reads TGTGCCATCAGTGAGACAGATGGCTACACCTTC. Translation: CAISETDGYTF.